The clone carrying this T cell receptor (beta chain) showed up many times. This specimen belongs to a study of early T cells in non-severe SARS-CoV-2 infection. Looked up from germline, CDR1 is SGHDT and CDR2 is YYEEEE. The CDR3 runs 16 residues. Between the trimmed V and J ends, which lost 1 base and 1 base, there was a span of 11 bases. TCRdb reprocessed the 5' RACE reads with MiXCR, giving one entry per CDR3 protein. The sample holds 48,000 or so distinct CDR3 sequences; roughly an eighth are singletons and the top ten take 10%. The sequenced sample consisted of whole blood. The rearrangement uses TRBV5-6 and TRBJ2-2; tentatively, D is TRBD1 (5 bases). The TCR was taken from an adult who was a healthcare worker with PCR-confirmed SARS-CoV-2 infection or an uninfected control (not recorded which). CDR3 residues: CASSLKRTLNTGELFF. The CDR3 nucleotides read TGTGCCAGCAGCTTGAAAAGGACACTGAACACCGGGGAGCTGTTTTTT. The full variable domain, in which reference TRBV5-6 and TRBJ2-2 provide the parts outside the CDR3, is DAGVTQSPTHLIKTRGQQVTLRCSPKSGHDTVSWYQQALGQGPQFIFQYYEEEERQRGNFPDRFSGHQFPNYSSELNVNALLLGDSALYLCASSLKRTLNTGELFFGEGSRLTVL.